What follows describes a single T cell receptor (beta chain). Its antigen is not known. Together with a sample-barcoded 5' primer, a J-beta primer mix was included in a second PCR lasting about 7 to 11 cycles. Every cDNA molecule carried a tag from a template-switch adaptor bearing 12 random nucleotides. Paired-end reads containing CDR3 totaled no fewer than 3 million for each sample. A single record per CDR3 protein comes from TCRdb applying MiXCR to the 5' RACE reads. The table has 1.5 million to 2 million distinct CDR3 sequences, about 30% seen once. The data are from a study of blood T cells in healthy people across ages. Study results and caveats: With unsorted PBMCs, a conclusive comparison of naive versus antigen-experienced cells was not possible.

The sequenced material came from blood. This clonotype was sampled from a woman aged 25 to 45 in good health.

The chain's CDR3 is CASSRGTVSTDTQYF. The CDR3 DNA is TGTGCCAGCAGTCGAGGGACTGTCAGCACAGATACGCAGTATTTT. The genes are TRBV12-3 or TRBV12-4 and TRBJ2-3; perhaps TRBD2 as D (6 bases). V was trimmed by 5 bases and J by 0 bases, leaving 12 bases between them. This CDR3 has 15 amino acids.